Listed here are 9 T cell receptor beta chains from one sample, sequenced in a study of blood T cell repertoires in COVID-19. Produced via immunoSEQ multiplex PCR; TCRdb's table is partial and in-frame only. This sample carries 150,000 to 200,000 clones, around 82% of them seen once, and the ten largest clones take about 11%. Sequencing was done on a sample of peripheral blood. These receptors came from a man aged 55 to 70 with active or convalescent COVID-19.

Here the CDR3 DNA reads TGTGCCAGCAGCTCAATACAGGGACGGGCCAAAAACATTCAGTACTTC. Translated, it gives CASSSIQGRAKNIQYF. V is TRBV11-2 and J is TRBJ2-4; D is possibly TRBD1 (6 bases). Trimming stripped 4 bases from V and 1 base from J, with 14 bases between. Germline-derived CDR1 and CDR2 are SGHAT and FQNNGV. The CDR3 totals 16 residues. Filled out from reference TRBV11-2 and TRBJ2-4, the complete variable domain reads EAGVAQSPRYKIIEKRQSVAFWCNPISGHATLYWYQQILGQGPKLLIQFQNNGVVDDSQLPKDRFSAERLKGVDSTLKIQPAKLEDSAVYLCASSSIQGRAKNIQYFGAGTRLSVL.

The rearrangement uses TRBV10-3 and TRBJ2-3, with no clear D. V was clipped by 2 bases and J by 5 bases, with 8 bases between them. Germline-derived CDR1 and CDR2 are ENHRY and SYGVKD. This CDR3 has 13 residues. CDR3 region: CAISEGFRDTQYF. CDR3 DNA: TGTGCCATCAGTGAGGGTTTCAGAGATACGCAGTATTTT.

The chain employs TRBV15 and TRBJ2-3; the match to TRBD1 covers 12 bases. The ends lost 2 bases at V and 2 bases at J; junction bases unmatched: 11. CDR3 length: 19 amino acids. Germline values: CDR1 LNHNV, CDR2 YYDKDF (reference sequence). The CDR3 sequence is CATSRPGQGATGTTDTQYF. The CDR3 nucleotides are TGTGCCACCAGCAGACCGGGACAGGGGGCGACCGGGACCACAGATACGCAGTATTTT.

The rearrangement joins TRBV7-2 to TRBJ1-1, with D maybe TRBD1 (6 bases). CDR1 and CDR2 from the germline V gene are SGHTA and FQGNSA. The CDR3 is 15 residues long. V lost 6 bases, J lost 1 base, and 15 bases lay in between. CDR3 residues: CASRRETGGNTEAFF. The CDR3, as DNA: TGTGCCAGCAGGCGAGAGACAGGCGGGAACACTGAAGCTTTCTTT.

The chain couples TRBV29-1 to TRBJ2-1, with 7 bases lining up with TRBD2. V was pared by 7 bases and J by 6 bases, with 12 bases of the junction left unmatched. Germline-derived CDR1 and CDR2 are SQVTM and ANQGSEA. The CDR3 spans 14 residues. The CDR3 reads CSAVGLAAANEQFF. For the CDR3, the DNA is TGCAGCGCCGTGGGGCTAGCGGCTGCCAATGAGCAGTTCTTC.

The J gene is TRBJ2-1, the V gene TRBV5-1, with D hard to call. The CDR3 loop spans 15 amino acids. V was cut by 0 bases and J by 9 bases, with 16 bases left in between. Germline assignment: CDR1 SGHRS and CDR2 YFSETQ. The CDR3 sequence is CASSLDATQRSEQFF. CDR3 DNA sequence: TGCGCCAGCAGCTTGGACGCTACCCAGCGAAGTGAGCAGTTCTTC.

The CDR3 region has the DNA TGTGCCAGCAGCTTAGGGGGGACAGGCGGGACAGATACGCAGTATTTT. Translated: CASSLGGTGGTDTQYF. The chain links TRBV11-3 to TRBJ2-3; TRBD1 matches at 8 bases. Germline CDR1 is SGHNT and CDR2 is YENEEA. The CDR3 is 16 amino acids. Germline trimming cut 1 base from V and 3 bases from J; bases unmatched to any gene: 6.

The V and J genes are TRBV21-1 and TRBJ2-1; TRBD1 reflects the table's D call only, with no check against the DNA. TRBV21-1 is described as a pseudogene. CDR3 length: 16 amino acids. The DNA of the CDR3 is TGTGCCAGCAGCAAGGGACAGAGTGAAACCTACAATGAGCAGTTCTTC. Translating gives CASSKGQSETYNEQFF.

The chain employs TRBV13 and TRBJ2-7; 10 bases line up with TRBD1. Germline V gene lookup returns CDR1 PRHDT and CDR2 FYEKMQ (reference sequence). The CDR3 length is 15 residues. The V gene end was trimmed by 2 bases and the J gene end by 5 bases; junction bases not matched to a gene: 6. The CDR3 region is CASSLLSGQGHEQYF. The CDR3 DNA reads as TGTGCCAGCAGCTTACTATCGGGACAGGGGCACGAGCAGTACTTC.